This T cell receptor beta chain is drawn from a study of T cells in Graves' hyperthyroidism and ophthalmopathy. The CDR3 is made up of 14 amino acids. V dropped 3 bases and J dropped 6 bases, with 14 bases sitting between them. Germline V gene data show CDR1 as DFQATT and CDR2 as SNEGSKA (reference sequence). This clonotype has only a few counts. Its antigen remains unknown. RNA transcripts gave rise to amplified TCR beta CDR3 regions. Initially, a first-round RT-PCR of the TCR CDR3 employed the HTBI primer set. TCRdb ran MiXCR on the multiplex PCR reads and lists one entry per CDR3 protein. The sample records fewer than 450,000 distinct CDR3 sequences, over 12% being singletons. General observations from the study: Ophthalmopathy could be told apart from stable hyperthyroidism with a 13 V-J model.

This chain uses TRBV20-1 with TRBJ2-2, with D perhaps matching TRBD1 (5 bases). Specimen: blood. The receptor's source is a man aged 45 to 65 with Graves' ophthalmopathy. The chain's CDR3 is CSARAGSGPGELFF. Written as DNA, the CDR3 is TGCAGTGCTAGGGCAGGGTCAGGGCCCGGGGAGCTGTTTTTT.